These 26 T cell receptor beta chains originate from one sample sequenced in a study of shared clonotypes between healthy human individuals. Sequencing used immunoSEQ multiplex PCR; TCRdb keeps in-frame clones, though not all of them. The data show fewer than 1.4 million clones, approximately 80% seen once. The specimen sequenced was memory CD4+ T cells from PBMCs. Subset given: CD45RA-negative fraction. The receptors come from a man between 18 and 29 years old in good health. Some clones in this sample may be carry-over from other donors' samples.

A note on this clone: Germline and junction disagree at one end, which may indicate a read error. This chain joins TRBV6-4 and TRBJ2-7, with 14 bases lining up with TRBD2. Germline CDR1 reads MRHNA; CDR2 reads SNTAGT. CDR3 size: 18 residues. CDR3 loop: CASSYSGTSGSYDYEQYF. The DNA of the CDR3 is TGTGCCAGCAGTTACTCGGGGACTAGCGGGAGCTACGACTACGAGCAGTACTTC.

As regards this clone: The identical CDR3 is also encoded by other nucleotide sequences in the sample. The chain has TRBV5-1 and TRBJ2-5; D is unclear. V gave up 3 bases and J gave up 2 bases, with 2 bases separating them. The CDR3 covers 11 residues. Germline V gene lookup returns CDR1 SGHRS and CDR2 YFSETQ. CDR3 region: CASSSQETQYF. The DNA for the CDR3 is TGCGCCAGCAGCTCTCAAGAGACCCAGTACTTC.

The J gene is TRBJ1-5, the V gene TRBV19, with 7 nucleotides matching TRBD1. Germline loops: CDR1 LNHDA, CDR2 SQIVND (reference sequence). The V gene end was trimmed by 3 bases and the J gene end by 2 bases; junction bases not matched to a gene: 7. This CDR3 is built from 16 residues. The CDR3 region is CASSIGQALGNQPQHF. The CDR3 bases are TGTGCCAGTAGTATCGGACAGGCCCTGGGCAATCAGCCCCAGCATTTT.

The rearrangement uses TRBV7-3 and TRBJ2-2; TRBD2 matches 11 bases. The CDR3 is 15 amino acids. Germline assignment: CDR1 SGHTA and CDR2 FQGTGA. V was clipped by 5 bases and J by 6 bases; unmatched bases: 5. The CDR3 coding sequence is TGTGCCAGCAGCCCCGTGGGACTAGCGGCCGGGGAGCTGTTTTTT. As protein: CASSPVGLAAGELFF.

The V gene is TRBV20-1, the J gene TRBJ1-4; D unclear. Per the germline V gene, CDR1 is DFQATT and CDR2 is SNEGSKA (reference sequence). Between the trimmed V and J ends, which lost 7 bases and 7 bases, there was a span of 10 bases. The CDR3 runs 11 residues. CDR3: CSVLGGEKLFF. The CDR3 DNA is TGCAGTGTACTTGGTGGTGAAAAACTGTTTTTT.

CDR3 in amino acids: CASSAEGQGRTPQHF. The CDR3 nucleotides read TGTGCCAGCAGCGCGGAGGGACAGGGTCGTACGCCCCAGCATTTT. The chain joins TRBV6-1 to TRBJ1-5; 9 positions agree with TRBD1. This CDR3 comprises 15 residues. V lost 6 bases, J lost 9 bases, and 12 bases stayed unmatched. In germline, CDR1 is MNHNS, CDR2 SASEGT.

The chain recombines TRBV29-1 with TRBJ2-3; D may be TRBD1 (6 bases). The germline V gene encodes CDR1 SQVTM and CDR2 ANQGSEA. The V end was cut by 6 bases, the J end by 1 base, with 8 bases between. The CDR3 has 12 residues. CDR3 sequence reads: CSVNRGTDTQYF. The CDR3 coding sequence is TGCAGCGTGAACAGGGGCACAGATACGCAGTATTTT.

This chain links TRBV7-3 with TRBJ2-3; 9 positions agree with TRBD1. The ends lost 3 bases at V and 5 bases at J; junction bases unmatched: 3. This CDR3 contains 14 residues. Germline-derived CDR1 and CDR2 are SGHTA and FQGTGA. CDR3 residues: CASSLRTGEDTQYF. The DNA of the CDR3 is TGTGCCAGCAGCTTGCGGACAGGGGAAGATACGCAGTATTTT.

This clone was found a few times. The CDR3 loop reads CAWSVPPDGGYGYTF. CDR3 nucleotides: TGTGCCTGGAGTGTACCCCCAGATGGGGGCTATGGCTACACCTTC. The V gene is TRBV30, the J gene TRBJ1-2, with D perhaps matching TRBD1 (5 bases). This CDR3 is built from 15 residues. The ends were cut back, 0 bases at V and 4 bases at J, with 15 bases in the middle. The germline CDR1 and CDR2 sequences are GTSNPN and SVGIG (reference sequence).

V and J are TRBV6-1 and TRBJ1-1; 8 bases fit TRBD1. The CDR3 runs to 15 residues. Losses at the gene ends were 7 bases for V and 10 bases for J; bases not matched to a gene: 17. Germline CDR1 MNHNS, CDR2 SASEGT. The CDR3 sequence: CASTADRVVSGGAFF. In DNA form, the CDR3 reads TGTGCCAGCACAGCGGACAGGGTAGTATCGGGAGGAGCTTTCTTT.

The V gene is TRBV11-2, the J gene TRBJ2-1; D unclear. The germline V gene has CDR1 SGHAT and CDR2 FQNNGV. Trimming stripped 0 bases from V and 12 bases from J, with 9 bases between. This CDR3 is built from 12 residues. CDR3 sequence reads: CASSLDTGLQFF. The CDR3 bases are TGTGCCAGCAGCTTAGATACGGGCCTGCAGTTCTTC. Combining the CDR3 with reference TRBV11-2 and TRBJ2-1 gives the whole variable domain EAGVAQSPRYKIIEKRQSVAFWCNPISGHATLYWYQQILGQGPKLLIQFQNNGVVDDSQLPKDRFSAERLKGVDSTLKIQPAKLEDSAVYLCASSLDTGLQFFGPGTRLTVL.

The chain links TRBV6-4 to TRBJ2-1, with 11 bases aligning to TRBD2. Germline V CDR1 and CDR2: MRHNA, SNTAGT. The CDR3 length is 17 residues. The junction had 11 bases not matched to a gene; V was cut back by 3 bases and J by 7 bases. CDR3 loop: CASSEELRTSGQNEQFF. CDR3 bases: TGTGCCAGCAGTGAAGAGTTGCGGACTAGCGGGCAGAATGAGCAGTTCTTC.

The CDR3: CASGAGGTPGEQYF. Here the CDR3 DNA reads TGCGCCAGCGGGGCTGGCGGGACACCCGGCGAGCAGTACTTC. The chain uses TRBV10-1 and TRBJ2-7, with D perhaps given as TRBD1 or TRBD2 (6 bases each). The germline gives CDR1 WNHNN, CDR2 SYGVQD (reference sequence). The CDR3 has 14 amino acids. The V and J ends lost 8 bases and 6 bases respectively, with 20 bases between them.

This chain joins TRBV6-6 and TRBJ2-7; TRBD1 is a possible D gene (6 bases). CDR1 is MNHNY and CDR2 is SVGAGI in the germline V gene (reference sequence). This CDR3 spans 15 amino acids. Trimming left V 3 bases short and J 4 bases short, with 16 bases between. CDR3 DNA: TGTGCCAGCAGTTATTGGGCAGGGGAAGGGTACGAGCAGTACTTC. This codes for CASSYWAGEGYEQYF.

This chain uses TRBV7-2 with TRBJ1-4; D is ambiguous. The CDR3 totals 14 residues. Per germline, CDR1 SGHTA and CDR2 FQGNSA. V lost 5 bases and J 4 bases, leaving 11 bases between the germline ends. The CDR3 nucleotides read TGTGCCAGCAGCCGAAGTTTCGGTAATGAAAAACTGTTTTTT. Translation: CASSRSFGNEKLFF.

Concerning this clone: This probably arose from a read error, given a far larger clone one base away. Other nucleotide sequences from this sample produce the same CDR3. V gene TRBV28 combines with J gene TRBJ1-2; weak D call: TRBD1 (6 bases). Germline lookup yields CDR1 MDHEN and CDR2 SYDVKM. V was trimmed by 1 base and J by 4 bases, leaving 7 bases between them. The CDR3 totals 13 residues. Here the CDR3 reads CASSLSGAYGYTF. The CDR3 nucleotides read TGTGCCAGCAGTTTATCGGGGGCCTATGGCTACACCTTC.

This chain connects TRBV19 to TRBJ1-5; TRBD1 aligns across 7 bases. V shed 3 bases, J shed 2 bases, and the junction held 10 bases outside the gene matches. Germline CDR1 reads LNHDA; CDR2 reads SQIVND (reference sequence). This CDR3 spans 17 amino acids. CDR3 DNA sequence: TGTGCCAGTAGTATTGGAAACAGGGGTAGCGGCAATCAGCCCCAGCATTTT. Protein product: CASSIGNRGSGNQPQHF.

V usage is TRBV30 and J usage is TRBJ2-2; TRBD2 aligns across 9 bases. The length of the CDR3 is 14 residues. Trimming at V came to 5 bases and at J to 5 bases, leaving 6 bases not matched to a gene. Germline lookup yields CDR1 GTSNPN and CDR2 SVGIG (reference sequence). This CDR3 is CAWQREAITGELFF. Here the CDR3 DNA reads TGTGCCTGGCAGCGGGAGGCGATAACCGGGGAGCTGTTTTTT.

A single count supports this clone. This sequence joins TRBV11-2 and TRBJ1-2; D is possibly TRBD1 (6 bases). V gave up 7 bases and J gave up 4 bases, with 13 bases separating them. From germline, CDR1 is SGHAT and CDR2 FQNNGV. There are 13 residues in the CDR3. The CDR3 loop is CASKPTGAYGYTF. The CDR3 coding sequence is TGTGCCAGCAAACCGACAGGAGCCTATGGCTACACCTTC.

This clone appeared once. The same CDR3 arises from other DNA sequences in this sample as well. The chain joins TRBV5-1 to TRBJ2-1, with TRBD2 matching over 10 bases. Germline V gives CDR1 SGHRS, CDR2 YFSETQ. With 0 bases clipped from V and 4 bases from J, the junction kept 4 bases outside the gene matches. The CDR3 is 16 amino acids. Here the CDR3 reads CASSLAGLADYNEQFF. In nucleotides, the CDR3 is TGCGCCAGCAGCTTGGCCGGACTAGCGGATTACAATGAGCAGTTCTTC. Based on the CDR3 plus reference TRBV5-1 and TRBJ2-1, the full variable domain is KAGVTQTPRYLIKTRGQQVTLSCSPISGHRSVSWYQQTPGQGLQFLFEYFSETQRNKGNFPGRFSGRQFSNSRSEMNVSTLELGDSALYLCASSLAGLADYNEQFFGPGTRLTVL.

The rearrangement uses TRBV7-8 and TRBJ1-1; tentative D call: TRBD1 (6 bases). The germline gives CDR1 SGHVS, CDR2 FQNEAQ. The CDR3 consists of 15 residues. Between the trimmed V and J ends, which lost 5 bases and 0 bases, there was a span of 13 bases. The CDR3 spells CASSRSRGMNTEAFF. The CDR3 DNA reads TGTGCCAGCAGCCGCAGCAGGGGAATGAACACTGAAGCTTTCTTT. The full variable domain, in which reference TRBV7-8 and TRBJ1-1 provide the parts outside the CDR3, is GAGVSQSPRYKVAKRGQDVALRCDPISGHVSLFWYQQALGQGPEFLTYFQNEAQLDKSGLPSDRFFAERPEGSVSTLKIQRTQQEDSAVYLCASSRSRGMNTEAFFGQGTRLTVV.

This clone was seen a few times. The sample holds other DNA sequences that translate to the same CDR3. This chain joins TRBV11-2 and TRBJ2-3; the D gene could be TRBD1 or TRBD2 (5 bases each). Trimming took 5 bases from V and 2 from J, leaving 11 bases between them. Germline V CDR1 and CDR2: SGHAT, FQNNGV. The CDR3 contains 14 residues. This CDR3 reads CASSPRESTDTQYF. For the CDR3, the DNA is TGTGCCAGCAGCCCCAGGGAGTCCACAGATACGCAGTATTTT.

This clone showed up just a few times. The V call is TRBV7-2, the J call TRBJ1-1, with unresolved D. Germline V CDR1 and CDR2: SGHTA, FQGNSA. The length of the CDR3 is 14 residues. Trimming stripped 1 base from V and 1 base from J, with 7 bases between. The CDR3, as DNA: TGTGCCAGCAGCTTAGTGCGGGGGAACACTGAAGCTTTCTTT. This translates into CASSLVRGNTEAFF. The variable domain in full, completed from reference TRBV7-2 and TRBJ1-1, reads GAGVSQSPSNKVTEKGKDVELRCDPISGHTALYWYRQSLGQGLEFLIYFQGNSAPDKSGLPSDRFSAERTGGSVSTLTIQRTQQEDSAVYLCASSLVRGNTEAFFGQGTRLTVV.

The chain links TRBV7-9 to TRBJ2-3, with D possibly matching TRBD2 (5 bases). The CDR3 runs 12 residues. Germline values: CDR1 SEHNR, CDR2 FQNEAQ (reference sequence). The V gene lost 6 bases and the J gene lost 10 bases, with 14 bases spanning the gap. The CDR3 loop reads CASSSSGNPQYF. CDR3 coding DNA: TGTGCCAGCAGTTCCTCCGGGAACCCGCAGTATTTT. The full variable domain, completed using reference TRBV7-9 and TRBJ2-3, is DTGVSQNPRHKITKRGQNVTFRCDPISEHNRLYWYRQTLGQGPEFLTYFQNEAQLEKSRLLSDRFSAERPKGSFSTLEIQRTEQGDSAMYLCASSSSGNPQYFGPGTRLTVL.

In this sample, this clone turned up many times. Other nucleotide sequences from this sample produce the same CDR3. The chain joins TRBV28 to TRBJ1-5; no clear D. Germline-derived CDR1 and CDR2 are MDHEN and SYDVKM. This CDR3 has 16 amino acids. The V end was cut by 0 bases, the J end by 0 bases, with 9 bases between. The CDR3 region has the DNA TGTGCCAGCAGTTTATGGCGTGGAAATAGCAATCAGCCCCAGCATTTT. Protein product: CASSLWRGNSNQPQHF.

The gene calls are TRBV11-3 and TRBJ1-1; possibly TRBD1 for D (5 bases). Germline CDR1 is SGHNT and CDR2 is YENEEA. V lost 0 bases and J 1 base, leaving 9 bases between the germline ends. The CDR3 consists of 15 residues. The CDR3 sequence is CASSLDSGPNTEAFF. Here the CDR3 DNA reads TGTGCCAGCAGCTTAGATTCGGGACCGAACACTGAAGCTTTCTTT.